A single sample is the source of the 24 T cell receptor beta chains below, sequenced in a study of cytomegalovirus exposure and HLA in healthy donors. Using immunoSEQ multiplex PCR, the repertoire was profiled, and TCRdb retains in-frame clones only, with some absent. The table includes roughly 150,000 clones, roughly 84% detected once. Sequencing was carried out using PBMCs. The source of these receptors is a man aged 25 to 45 in good health and CMV-seropositive.

There are a few counts of this clone. The chain is built from TRBV6-4 and TRBJ2-1, with 8 bases aligning to TRBD2. The length of the CDR3 is 16 residues. Per germline, CDR1 MRHNA and CDR2 SNTAGT. The V gene end was trimmed by 2 bases and the J gene end by 0 bases; junction bases not matched to a gene: 3. In nucleotides, the CDR3 is TGTGCCAGCAGTGACGGGGGACTAGGCTCCTACAATGAGCAGTTCTTC. It codes for CASSDGGLGSYNEQFF.

The chain links TRBV6-4 to TRBJ2-1; a possible D gene is TRBD1 (7 bases). V lost 2 bases and J lost 6, with 20 bases in between. There are 17 residues in the CDR3. Germline values: CDR1 MRHNA, CDR2 SNTAGT. The CDR3 region is CASSDTAGAGGGNEQFF. The CDR3 DNA follows: TGTGCCAGCAGTGACACCGCCGGGGCAGGGGGAGGCAATGAGCAGTTCTTC.

The sample holds a few counts of this clone. J is TRBJ1-2 and V is TRBV10-2; 7 bases match TRBD1. Per the germline V gene, CDR1 is WSHSY and CDR2 is SAAADI. The CDR3 loop spans 14 amino acids. V lost 6 bases, J lost 2 bases, and 6 bases stayed unmatched. The CDR3 protein is CASRGQMRNYGYTF. The DNA for the CDR3 is TGCGCCAGCAGGGGACAGATGAGAAACTATGGCTACACCTTC.

V gene TRBV5-1 combines with J gene TRBJ1-2, with D perhaps TRBD1 (6 bases). The CDR3 runs to 14 residues. V was trimmed by 4 bases and J by 7 bases, leaving 17 bases between them. Germline V gene sequence: CDR1 SGHRS, CDR2 YFSETQ. CDR3 DNA: TGCGCCAGCAGCCGGGACACGGGCTACGGTGGCTACACCTTC. It translates to CASSRDTGYGGYTF.

This clone has only a few counts. V gene TRBV5-6 combines with J gene TRBJ2-1; 11 bases match TRBD1. V dropped 5 bases and J dropped 7; count of bases not matched to a gene: 11. CDR1 and CDR2 (germline): SGHDT, YYEEEE. The CDR3 runs 16 residues. This CDR3 is CASRPRDRGWGNEQFF. The CDR3 bases are TGTGCCAGCAGGCCGAGGGACAGGGGGTGGGGAAATGAGCAGTTCTTC.

The chain joins TRBV28 to TRBJ1-5; no clear D. The CDR3 runs 12 residues. Germline values: CDR1 MDHEN, CDR2 SYDVKM. V shed 6 bases and J shed 7 bases, with 10 bases lying between them. The CDR3 here is CASRRGAQPQHF. The CDR3 coding sequence is TGTGCCAGCAGACGCGGAGCCCAGCCCCAGCATTTT.

The chain joins TRBV9 to TRBJ1-1; D gene unclear. The CDR3 runs to 13 residues. V lost 4 bases and J 6 bases, leaving 13 bases between the germline ends. Germline lookup yields CDR1 SGDLS and CDR2 YYNGEE. The CDR3 spells CASSPLERAEAFF. The CDR3 region has the DNA TGTGCCAGCAGCCCCCTTGAGCGCGCTGAAGCTTTCTTT.

This clone was counted between two and nine times. The V and J genes are TRBV5-1 and TRBJ2-1, with TRBD1 identical over 8 bases. The CDR3 runs 16 residues. After removal of 5 bases from V and 7 bases from J, the junction contained 14 bases not matched to a gene. CDR1 and CDR2 from the germline V gene are SGHRS and YFSETQ. The CDR3 coding sequence is TGCGCCAGCAGATCGACCCCGACAGGGGTAGGGAATGAGCAGTTCTTC. Translated: CASRSTPTGVGNEQFF.

By proportion, this clone is medium-sized. This chain connects TRBV5-6 to TRBJ1-2, with 10 positions matching TRBD1. CDR1 SGHDT and CDR2 YYEEEE come from the germline V gene. The CDR3 loop spans 16 amino acids. With 6 bases clipped from V and 5 bases from J, the junction kept 13 bases outside the gene matches. CDR3 DNA sequence: TGTGCCAGCACCCCCCCGGACAGGGGGACTTCTTATGGCTACACCTTC. Translating it yields CASTPPDRGTSYGYTF. Variable domain in full (rest from reference TRBV5-6 and TRBJ1-2): DAGVTQSPTHLIKTRGQQVTLRCSPKSGHDTVSWYQQALGQGPQFIFQYYEEEERQRGNFPDRFSGHQFPNYSSELNVNALLLGDSALYLCASTPPDRGTSYGYTFGSGTRLTVV.

The V gene is TRBV15, the J gene TRBJ1-5, with TRBD1 identical over 12 bases. From germline, CDR1 is LNHNV and CDR2 YYDKDF (reference sequence). V shed 3 bases, J shed 7 bases, and the junction held 7 bases outside the gene matches. This CDR3 contains 16 residues. The CDR3: CATSRGPGTGGQPQHF. The CDR3 DNA follows: TGTGCCACCAGCAGGGGACCCGGGACAGGGGGCCAGCCCCAGCATTTT.

The V call is TRBV10-2, the J call TRBJ2-6; 11 positions match TRBD1. The V gene end was trimmed by 6 bases and the J gene end by 1 base; junction bases not matched to a gene: 5. The CDR3 runs 17 residues. Germline V gene lookup returns CDR1 WSHSY and CDR2 SAAADI. CDR3 region: CASSTGTGGSGANVLTF. CDR3 sequence (DNA): TGCGCCAGCAGCACCGGGACAGGGGGTTCTGGGGCCAACGTCCTGACTTTC.

The chain joins TRBV27 to TRBJ2-2; 8 nucleotides agree with TRBD1. Germline trimming cut 8 bases from V and 3 bases from J; bases unmatched to any gene: 11. CDR1 and CDR2 from the germline V gene are MNHEY and SMNVEV (reference sequence). The CDR3 has 16 amino acids. The CDR3 region is CASYRRGQVDTGELFF. CDR3 DNA: TGTGCCAGCTATCGGCGGGGACAGGTCGACACCGGGGAGCTGTTTTTT.

The chain links TRBV7-3 to TRBJ2-7; TRBD1 is a possible D gene (5 bases). The CDR3 spans 15 residues. Trimming took off 0 bases at V and 0 bases at J, with 9 bases between the two ends. Germline V lookup: CDR1 SGHTA, CDR2 FQGTGA. DNA for the CDR3: TGTGCCAGCAGCTTAACGTCAGGGCCCTCCTACGAGCAGTACTTC. Amino acids: CASSLTSGPSYEQYF.

This clone was picked up one time. V gene TRBV7-9 combines with J gene TRBJ2-7; D not resolved. The CDR3 extends over 14 amino acids. Germline V gives CDR1 SEHNR, CDR2 FQNEAQ (reference sequence). V was cut by 7 bases and J by 2 bases, with 15 bases left in between. The CDR3 loop reads CASTPAAPAYEQYF. The CDR3 coding sequence is TGTGCCAGCACCCCCGCGGCGCCCGCCTACGAGCAGTACTTC.

The gene calls are TRBV2 and TRBJ2-3; TRBD1 is a possible D gene (6 bases). Looked up from germline, CDR1 is SNHLY and CDR2 is FYNNEI. CDR3 size: 15 residues. V lost 7 bases and J 3 bases, leaving 17 bases between the germline ends. The CDR3 DNA reads as TGTGCCAGCATTCAGGGCAGGGGAATGACAGATACGCAGTATTTT. Residues: CASIQGRGMTDTQYF.

This chain connects TRBV5-1 to TRBJ1-4, with 8 bases aligning to TRBD1. After removal of 3 bases from V and 11 bases from J, the junction contained 15 bases not matched to a gene. Germline V gene sequence: CDR1 SGHRS, CDR2 YFSETQ. CDR3 length equals 16 residues. The CDR3 nucleotides are TGCGCCAGCAGCTGGGAACCCCAGGGGGCAGGGGGGAAACTGTTTTTT. Translated, it gives CASSWEPQGAGGKLFF.

This clone has only one observation. The gene calls are TRBV6-5 and TRBJ2-2; 9 bases map to TRBD2. Looked up from germline, CDR1 is MNHEY and CDR2 is SVGAGI. The CDR3 extends over 14 amino acids. Unmatched junction bases numbered 8, after V lost 10 bases and J lost 5 bases. CDR3 nucleotides: TGTGCCACCAGAGCGGGAGGAGAGACCGGGGAGCTGTTTTTT. It codes for CATRAGGETGELFF.

The table lists this clone with a few counts. V and J are TRBV28 and TRBJ2-7; 11 bases map to TRBD2. This CDR3 comprises 15 residues. V was clipped by 5 bases and J by 5 bases; unmatched bases: 8. Germline CDR1 reads MDHEN; CDR2 reads SYDVKM. CDR3 nucleotide sequence: TGTGCCAGCAGTATGACTAGCGGGAACGGACACGAGCAGTACTTC. This encodes CASSMTSGNGHEQYF.

This clone was found many times. The identical CDR3 is also encoded by other nucleotide sequences in the sample. The rearrangement links TRBV2 to TRBJ2-1; TRBD2 is a possible D gene (6 bases). The germline gives CDR1 SNHLY, CDR2 FYNNEI. With 7 bases removed from V and 6 bases from J, the gap between germline ends came to 13 bases. The CDR3 loop spans 13 amino acids. CDR3 nucleotides: TGTGCCAGCATCCCGGGAGAGGGCAATGAGCAGTTCTTC. Its translation: CASIPGEGNEQFF.

A single count supports this clone. The chain employs TRBV15 and TRBJ1-1; D is possibly TRBD1 (5 bases). CDR1 is LNHNV and CDR2 is YYDKDF in the germline V gene (reference sequence). The CDR3 is 15 amino acids. Between the trimmed V and J ends, which lost 11 bases and 4 bases, there was a span of 23 bases. CDR3 sequence (DNA): TGTGCCTTCTCGATTATCCCCAGCGGGGGCACTGAAGCTTTCTTT. Its protein is CAFSIIPSGGTEAFF.

This sequence joins TRBV25-1 and TRBJ2-2; TRBD2 matches at 14 bases. After removal of 8 bases from V and 7 bases from J, the junction contained 6 bases not matched to a gene. This CDR3 contains 15 residues. CDR1 and CDR2 (germline): MGHDK, SYGVNS. The CDR3 DNA is TGTGCCAGCTCCCGACTAGCGGGGGGGCTCGGGGAGCTGTTTTTT. This gives the protein CASSRLAGGLGELFF.

The chain has TRBV28 and TRBJ2-2, with D unclear. The CDR3 runs to 15 residues. The germline V gene encodes CDR1 MDHEN and CDR2 SYDVKM. Trimming left V 5 bases short and J 3 bases short, with 13 bases between. The CDR3 protein is CASSKAAAYTGELFF. CDR3 in DNA: TGTGCCAGCAGTAAGGCGGCGGCGTACACCGGGGAGCTGTTTTTT.

This clone was observed a handful of times. The V gene is TRBV7-9, the J gene TRBJ1-2; 7 nucleotides line up with TRBD1. The J segment lost 1 base and the V segment lost 4 bases, leaving 3 bases of the junction unmatched. Germline CDR1 and CDR2: SEHNR and FQNEAQ (reference sequence). The CDR3 has 14 residues. CDR3 protein: CASSSDRDNYGYTF. CDR3 sequence (DNA): TGTGCCAGCAGCTCCGACAGGGATAACTATGGCTACACCTTC.

This chain links TRBV4-1 with TRBJ2-5, with 15 positions matching TRBD2. CDR3 length: 16 amino acids. Germline CDR1 reads MGHRA; CDR2 reads YSYEKL. V trimming: 4 bases; J trimming: 2 bases; junction bases outside the gene matches: 2. CDR3 nucleotides: TGCGCCAGCAGCCCGGGACTAGCGGGGGGACAAGAGACCCAGTACTTC. This translates into CASSPGLAGGQETQYF.